One sample yielded the 8 T cell receptor beta chains listed below, sequenced in a study of blood T cell repertoires in COVID-19. Sequenced by immunoSEQ multiplex PCR; TCRdb stores in-frame clones only, minus some. The sample has fewer than 200,000 clones, around 82% seen once. The sequencing input was peripheral blood. Receptor source: a man in his fifties or sixties who had recovered from COVID-19.

The chain combines TRBV19 with TRBJ1-2; the D is unclear. The germline V and J ends were trimmed by 0 bases and 2 bases, with 10 bases remaining between them. CDR3 length: 15 residues. CDR1 LNHDA and CDR2 SQIVND come from the germline V gene (reference sequence). The CDR3 DNA follows: TGTGCCAGTAGTATAGATCCTGGGGAGAACTATGGCTACACCTTC. It encodes CASSIDPGENYGYTF.

The V gene is TRBV7-9, the J gene TRBJ1-2; TRBD1 is a possible D gene (6 bases). The CDR3 is made up of 17 amino acids. Trimming pared 4 bases from V and 4 bases from J, leaving 22 bases between. Germline V CDR1 and CDR2: SEHNR, FQNEAQ (reference sequence). CDR3 sequence reads: CASSSPSGGAYGYGYTF. The CDR3 bases are TGTGCCAGCAGCTCCCCCTCTGGGGGGGCCTATGGCTATGGCTACACCTTC.

The chain joins TRBV9 to TRBJ2-1; perhaps TRBD1 as D (6 bases). V was clipped by 1 base and J by 9 bases, with 14 bases between them. This CDR3 is 14 amino acids long. Germline V gives CDR1 SGDLS, CDR2 YYNGEE. CDR3 region: CASSVWAGVGEQFF. The DNA of the CDR3 is TGTGCCAGCAGCGTATGGGCAGGGGTTGGTGAGCAGTTCTTC.

The gene calls are TRBV7-3 and TRBJ1-2; D may be TRBD1 (6 bases). The CDR3 is made up of 14 amino acids. The germline V and J ends were trimmed by 6 bases and 2 bases, with 13 bases remaining between them. CDR1 is SGHTA, CDR2 FQGTGA, per germline. As DNA, the CDR3 is TGTGCCAGCAGGGAAGGGGGAGCCAACTATGGCTACACCTTC. Translating it yields CASREGGANYGYTF.

The chain employs TRBV24-1 and TRBJ1-5, with 7 bases that match TRBD1. CDR3 length equals 17 residues. The germline gives CDR1 KGHDR, CDR2 SFDVKD. J gave up 4 bases and V 5 bases, and 13 bases lay outside the gene matches. The CDR3 region is CATSAGTTGLGNQPQHF. The CDR3 DNA is TGTGCCACCAGTGCCGGGACGACAGGGTTGGGGAATCAGCCCCAGCATTTT.

This sequence joins TRBV12-5 and TRBJ1-1, with TRBD1 as a possible D gene (6 bases). The germline V gene has CDR1 LGHNT and CDR2 FRNRAP. The CDR3 is 15 amino acids. V lost 6 bases and J lost 0, with 14 bases in between. The CDR3 nucleotides are TGTGCTAGTGGACTCCTCAGGGGTATGAACACTGAAGCTTTCTTT. Its protein is CASGLLRGMNTEAFF.

This chain joins TRBV5-5 and TRBJ2-4, with a tentative D call TRBD1 (5 bases). Germline CDR1 reads SGHKS; CDR2 reads YYEKEE (reference sequence). There are 16 residues in the CDR3. V lost 4 bases and J 2 bases, leaving 16 bases between the germline ends. The CDR3 DNA is TGTGCCAGCAGCGAACCTATAGGGGTACCCAAAAACATTCAGTACTTC. Its translation: CASSEPIGVPKNIQYF.

The chain carries TRBV5-6 and TRBJ2-7, with D hard to call. Germline V gene data show CDR1 as SGHDT and CDR2 as YYEEEE. CDR3 length: 12 amino acids. V dropped 5 bases and J dropped 1 base, with 7 bases sitting between them. The CDR3 coding sequence is TGTGCCAGCAGTCAGGCGTCCTACGAGCAGTACTTC. This gives the protein CASSQASYEQYF.